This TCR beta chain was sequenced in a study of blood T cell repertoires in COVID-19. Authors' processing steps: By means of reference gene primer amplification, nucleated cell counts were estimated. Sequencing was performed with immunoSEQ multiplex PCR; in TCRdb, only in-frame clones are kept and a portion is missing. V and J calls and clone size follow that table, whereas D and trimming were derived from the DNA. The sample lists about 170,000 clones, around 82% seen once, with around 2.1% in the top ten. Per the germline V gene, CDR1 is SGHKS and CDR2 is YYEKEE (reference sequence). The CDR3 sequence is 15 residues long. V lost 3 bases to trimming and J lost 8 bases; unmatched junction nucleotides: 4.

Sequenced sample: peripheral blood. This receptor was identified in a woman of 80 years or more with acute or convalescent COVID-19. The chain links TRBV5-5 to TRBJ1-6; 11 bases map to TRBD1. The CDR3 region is CASSWTGGVDSPLHF. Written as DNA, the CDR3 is TGTGCCAGCAGCTGGACAGGGGGCGTTGATTCACCCCTCCACTTT.